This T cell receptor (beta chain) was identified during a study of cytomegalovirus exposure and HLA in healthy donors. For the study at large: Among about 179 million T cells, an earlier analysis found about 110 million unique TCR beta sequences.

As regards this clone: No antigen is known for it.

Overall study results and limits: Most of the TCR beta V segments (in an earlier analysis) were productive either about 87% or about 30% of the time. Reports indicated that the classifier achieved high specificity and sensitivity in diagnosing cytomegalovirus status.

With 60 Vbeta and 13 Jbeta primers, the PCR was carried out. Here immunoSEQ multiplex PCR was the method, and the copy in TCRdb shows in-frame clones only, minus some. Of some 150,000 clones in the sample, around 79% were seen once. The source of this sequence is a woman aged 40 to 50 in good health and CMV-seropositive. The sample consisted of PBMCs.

The CDR3 loop is CASSPGTSGEREFF. In DNA, the CDR3 is TGTGCCAGCAGCCCCGGGACTAGCGGGGAACGGGAGTTCTTC. The gene calls are TRBV6-6 and TRBJ2-1, with 13 bases aligning to TRBD2. This CDR3 has 14 amino acids. Germline lookup yields CDR1 MNHNY and CDR2 SVGAGI (reference sequence). Trimming removed 6 bases from V and 14 bases from J; junction bases left unmatched: 10.